The following is a T cell receptor beta chain sequence with its context. Each UMI harboured a 6-nucleotide sample barcode and was appended via template switching. TCRdb re-called the 5' RACE reads and shows each CDR3 protein once, DNA omitted. The listing records about 160,000 distinct CDR3 sequences. This specimen comes from a study of monozygotic twins with inflammatory bowel disease. The CDR3 runs to 13 residues. Germline-derived CDR1 and CDR2 are MDHEN and SYDVKM. The receptor was derived from a human donor with ulcerative colitis or Crohn's disease, or a healthy co-twin of an affected twin (not recorded which). The genes are TRBV28 and TRBJ1-5. Input material: blood. The CDR3 protein is CASRETVNQPQHF.